The 32 T cell receptor beta chains below all came from one sample that was sequenced in a study of CD8+ T cells in alopecia areata. cDNA reverse transcribed from extracted RNA served as the sequencing template. Libraries were prepared by immunoSEQ multiplex PCR; TCRdb keeps only in-frame clonotypes and omits some of them. This sample has 110,000 or so clones, with about 61% found just once. The source material was CD4+ T cells sorted from blood. These receptors were taken from a human donor in good health.

This sequence joins TRBV30 and TRBJ2-5; possible D gene TRBD1, 5 bases. Trimming removed 5 bases at V and 2 bases at J, with 6 bases between. The CDR3 is 11 residues long. The germline V gene encodes CDR1 GTSNPN and CDR2 SVGIG (reference sequence). This CDR3 reads CAWDRQETQYF. CDR3 DNA sequence: TGTGCCTGGGACAGACAAGAGACCCAGTACTTC.

V and J are TRBV19 and TRBJ1-2, with TRBD1 matching over 9 bases. This CDR3 spans 16 amino acids. Germline CDR1 is LNHDA and CDR2 is SQIVND (reference sequence). Germline trimming cut 5 bases from V and 3 bases from J; bases unmatched to any gene: 10. The CDR3 here is CASSPSTGGIDYGYTF. The DNA for the CDR3 is TGTGCCAGTAGTCCATCGACAGGGGGAATCGACTATGGCTACACCTTC. Supplemented by reference TRBV19 and TRBJ1-2, the full variable domain reads DGGITQSPKYLFRKEGQNVTLSCEQNLNHDAMYWYRQDPGQGLRLIYYSQIVNDFQKGDIAEGYSVSREKKESFPLTVTSAQKNPTAFYLCASSPSTGGIDYGYTFGSGTRLTVV.

This rearrangement joins TRBV30 to TRBJ2-7, with D maybe TRBD2 (7 bases). V was pared by 2 bases and J by 6 bases, with 14 bases between. CDR3 length: 13 residues. Germline V gene data show CDR1 as GTSNPN and CDR2 as SVGIG (reference sequence). Written as DNA, the CDR3 is TGTGCCTGGAGTCGGGACACGGGGGGCGAGCAGTACTTC. It specifies CAWSRDTGGEQYF.

This clone occurred a few times. The rearrangement links TRBV15 to TRBJ1-3; perhaps TRBD1 as D (5 bases). Germline loops: CDR1 LNHNV, CDR2 YYDKDF (reference sequence). The CDR3 loop spans 15 amino acids. V lost 5 bases to trimming and J lost 4 bases, with 15 bases between them. This CDR3 is CATSPRQKYGNTIYF. The CDR3 bases are TGTGCCACCAGCCCCCGACAGAAGTACGGAAACACCATATATTTT.

This clone was seen more than once but under ten times. The genes are TRBV7-9 and TRBJ2-3, with TRBD2 identical over 8 bases. This CDR3 contains 15 residues. After removal of 2 bases from V and 1 base from J, the junction contained 2 bases not matched to a gene. CDR1 is SEHNR and CDR2 is FQNEAQ in the germline V gene (reference sequence). The CDR3 nucleotides are TGTGCCAGCAGCTTACTTAGCGGGGGCACAGATACGCAGTATTTT. This encodes CASSLLSGGTDTQYF.

This rearrangement joins TRBV5-1 to TRBJ2-5, with TRBD2 matching over 10 bases. The CDR3 is made up of 16 amino acids. CDR1 is SGHRS, CDR2 YFSETQ, per germline. V lost 4 bases and J lost 5; bases outside the gene matches: 11. The CDR3 DNA reads as TGCGCCAGCAGCCGAATCGCGACTAGCGGGCAGGAGACCCAGTACTTC. Translation: CASSRIATSGQETQYF.

The chain joins TRBV29-1 to TRBJ1-2; D unresolved. CDR1 SQVTM and CDR2 ANQGSEA come from the germline V gene. Trimming removed 3 bases at V and 0 bases at J, with 11 bases between. The CDR3 is 14 amino acids. CDR3 residues: CSVDGVLSNYGYTF. The DNA of the CDR3 is TGCAGCGTTGATGGGGTCCTATCTAACTATGGCTACACCTTC. Full variable domain (remainder filled in from reference TRBV29-1 and TRBJ1-2): SAVISQKPSRDICQRGTSLTIQCQVDSQVTMMFWYRQQPGQSLTLIATANQGSEATYESGFVIDKFPISRPNLTFSTLTVSNMSPEDSSIYLCSVDGVLSNYGYTFGSGTRLTVV.

The V call is TRBV4-1, the J call TRBJ2-5; tentatively, D is TRBD1 (6 bases). The V gene lost 0 bases and the J gene lost 5 bases, with 13 bases spanning the gap. Per germline, CDR1 MGHRA and CDR2 YSYEKL. CDR3 length equals 15 residues. The CDR3, as DNA: TGCGCCAGCAGCCAAGATGAGAACAGGGTGGAGACCCAGTACTTC. Encoded protein: CASSQDENRVETQYF.

This chain joins TRBV11-2 and TRBJ2-1; 12 bases are shared with TRBD2. The germline V gene has CDR1 SGHAT and CDR2 FQNNGV. CDR3 length: 15 residues. The ends lost 5 bases at V and 5 bases at J; junction bases unmatched: 4. The CDR3 DNA reads as TGTGCCAGCAGCCCCAGACTAGCGGGGGACAATGAGCAGTTCTTC. As protein: CASSPRLAGDNEQFF.

The chain links TRBV5-1 to TRBJ2-5; no clear D gene. Per germline, CDR1 SGHRS and CDR2 YFSETQ. V was cut by 0 bases and J by 5 bases, with 2 bases left in between. The CDR3 covers 11 residues. For the CDR3, the DNA is TGCGCCAGCAGCTTGGCCGAGACCCAGTACTTC. Amino acid sequence: CASSLAETQYF.

Here the CDR3 DNA reads TGTGCCAGCAGCTCAGGGATCGGCGCTACAGATACGCAGTATTTT. Protein: CASSSGIGATDTQYF. The gene calls are TRBV7-9 and TRBJ2-3; maybe TRBD1 (5 bases). The CDR3 has 15 residues. Trimming stripped 4 bases from V and 3 bases from J, with 14 bases between. Germline-derived CDR1 and CDR2 are SEHNR and FQNEAQ (reference sequence).

The rearrangement joins TRBV4-1 to TRBJ2-5; the D gene is possibly TRBD1 (6 bases). Trimming took 3 bases from V and 3 from J, leaving 8 bases between them. Germline CDR1 and CDR2: MGHRA and YSYEKL. This CDR3 comprises 13 residues. The CDR3 reads CASSQWDKETQYF. The CDR3 DNA sequence: TGCGCCAGCAGCCAGTGGGACAAAGAGACCCAGTACTTC.

The rearrangement joins TRBV6-5 to TRBJ1-2, with D unclear. Germline V gene sequence: CDR1 MNHEY, CDR2 SVGAGI. CDR3 size: 14 residues. V was clipped by 7 bases and J by 6 bases, with 18 bases between them. In DNA, the CDR3 is TGTGCCAGCACCTCGGTTGGTATGGCCCATGGCTACACCTTC. Residues: CASTSVGMAHGYTF.

V and J are TRBV29-1 and TRBJ1-1; maybe TRBD1 (6 bases). The V gene's germline CDR1 is SQVTM and CDR2 ANQGSEA. The CDR3 is made up of 14 amino acids. V lost 0 bases and J 9 bases, leaving 17 bases between the germline ends. Here the CDR3 DNA reads TGCAGCGTTGAAGAAGGACAGAGACCTAGAAAAGCTTTCTTT. Translated, it gives CSVEEGQRPRKAFF.

V is TRBV30 and J is TRBJ1-2, with TRBD1 matching over 8 bases. The germline CDR1 and CDR2 sequences are GTSNPN and SVGIG (reference sequence). Trimming took 8 bases from V and 6 from J; bases not matched to a gene: 8. The CDR3 is made up of 12 amino acids. CDR3 region: CARGSTGDGYTF. CDR3 DNA sequence: TGTGCCCGCGGGTCGACAGGGGATGGCTACACCTTC. Full variable domain (rest looked up from reference TRBV30 and TRBJ1-2): SQTIHQWPATLVQPVGSPLSLECTVEGTSNPNLYWYRQAAGRGLQLLFYSVGIGQISSEVPQNLSASRPQDRQFILSSKKLLLSDSGFYLCARGSTGDGYTFGSGTRLTVV.

The rearrangement uses TRBV30 and TRBJ2-7, with TRBD1 identical over 8 bases. The germline CDR1 and CDR2 sequences are GTSNPN and SVGIG (reference sequence). The J segment lost 0 bases and the V segment lost 4 bases, leaving 5 bases of the junction unmatched. This CDR3 region has 14 residues. This CDR3 is CAWTRDRSSYEQYF. The CDR3 nucleotides read TGTGCCTGGACCCGGGACAGGAGCTCCTACGAGCAGTACTTC.

The chain recombines TRBV29-1 with TRBJ1-1; D unclear. Germline V gene sequence: CDR1 SQVTM, CDR2 ANQGSEA. This CDR3 is 11 amino acids long. Between the trimmed V and J ends, which lost 8 bases and 2 bases, there was a span of 9 bases. The CDR3 nucleotides read TGCAGCACGACTGTTAACACTGAAGCTTTCTTT. Amino acids: CSTTVNTEAFF.

The chain links TRBV30 to TRBJ2-4; D may be TRBD2 (6 bases). The CDR3 contains 13 residues. Per the germline V gene, CDR1 is GTSNPN and CDR2 is SVGIG (reference sequence). Deletions cut 8 bases from V and 0 bases from J, with 11 bases between. CDR3 protein: CAVDYLAKNIQYF. DNA of the CDR3: TGTGCCGTGGACTATCTAGCCAAAAACATTCAGTACTTC.

The chain combines TRBV2 with TRBJ1-2; maybe TRBD1 (5 bases). Germline assignment: CDR1 SNHLY and CDR2 FYNNEI. V lost 4 bases and J 6 bases, leaving 12 bases between the germline ends. CDR3 length: 13 amino acids. The CDR3 is CASSVAGHNGYTF. The CDR3, as DNA: TGTGCCAGCAGTGTGGCAGGGCATAATGGCTACACCTTC.

Only a few counts were recorded for this clone. The chain is built from TRBV30 and TRBJ2-7; D call uncertain. Germline V lookup: CDR1 GTSNPN, CDR2 SVGIG (reference sequence). Trimming took off 2 bases at V and 4 bases at J, with 9 bases between the two ends. This CDR3 is 12 amino acids long. The CDR3 nucleotides are TGTGCCTGGAGTCGGAGCCCATACGAGCAGTACTTC. It translates to CAWSRSPYEQYF.

This clone has more than one count but fewer than ten. The V call is TRBV25-1, the J call TRBJ2-2; 7 nucleotides agree with TRBD2. After removal of 4 bases from V and 7 bases from J, the junction contained 3 bases not matched to a gene. The CDR3 is made up of 13 amino acids. Germline lookup yields CDR1 MGHDK and CDR2 SYGVNS. DNA for the CDR3: TGTGCCAGCAGTGGACTAGCAGGCGGGGAGCTGTTTTTT. This codes for CASSGLAGGELFF.

The chain couples TRBV21-1 to TRBJ1-1. TRBV21-1 is a listed pseudogene. CDR3 length equals 14 residues. CDR3 sequence reads: CASSKVEDGTEAFF. The CDR3 nucleotides are TGTGCCAGCAGCAAAGTGGAAGATGGCACTGAAGCTTTCTTT.

V and J are TRBV4-1 and TRBJ1-2; the D is unclear. The V end was cut by 0 bases, the J end by 8 bases, with 16 bases between. The CDR3 contains 15 residues. Germline assignment: CDR1 MGHRA and CDR2 YSYEKL. The CDR3 DNA reads TGCGCCAGCAGCCAAGATCGCGGCACCCCGAGCGGCTACACCTTC. This translates into CASSQDRGTPSGYTF.

V is TRBV15 and J is TRBJ2-7; possibly TRBD2 for D (5 bases). CDR3 size: 14 residues. Looked up from germline, CDR1 is LNHNV and CDR2 is YYDKDF (reference sequence). V shed 6 bases and J shed 5 bases, with 17 bases lying between them. The CDR3 is CATSGLIGSHEQYF. As DNA, the CDR3 is TGTGCCACCAGTGGACTCATCGGATCCCACGAGCAGTACTTC.

This clone has just a few counts. The chain couples TRBV18 to TRBJ2-7; 10 positions match TRBD1. The germline V gene encodes CDR1 KGHSH and CDR2 LQKENI. This CDR3 contains 15 residues. V trimming: 6 bases; J trimming: 2 bases; junction bases outside the gene matches: 7. CDR3 protein: CASSPGTGVAYEQYF. CDR3 nucleotides: TGTGCCAGCTCTCCAGGGACAGGGGTTGCCTACGAGCAGTACTTC.

This chain joins TRBV7-3 and TRBJ2-1, with TRBD2 identical over 11 bases. In germline, CDR1 is SGHTA, CDR2 FQGTGA. The CDR3 extends over 15 amino acids. V gave up 4 bases and J gave up 7 bases; unmatched junction bases: 6. CDR3 protein: CASSSRLAGLNEQFF. The DNA for the CDR3 is TGTGCCAGCAGCTCTCGACTAGCGGGGCTTAATGAGCAGTTCTTC.

This chain connects TRBV5-1 to TRBJ2-3, with TRBD2 identical over 11 bases. Germline V CDR1 and CDR2: SGHRS, YFSETQ. J was trimmed by 1 base and V by 3 bases; bases with no gene match: 4. The CDR3 is made up of 16 amino acids. The CDR3 sequence: CASSSGTSGRTDTQYF. DNA for the CDR3: TGCGCCAGCAGCTCCGGGACTAGCGGCCGCACAGATACGCAGTATTTT.

This clone was detected only a few times. The chain has TRBV29-1 and TRBJ2-7, with D possibly matching TRBD1 (5 bases). V was pared by 7 bases and J by 0 bases, with 10 bases between. Germline V gene sequence: CDR1 SQVTM, CDR2 ANQGSEA. The CDR3 has 12 residues. The CDR3 nucleotides are TGCAGCGCCAGCGACAGCTCCTACGAGCAGTACTTC. The encoded protein is CSASDSSYEQYF.

The CDR3 DNA reads TGTGCCAGCGGGAGGGACAATAACTATGGCTACACCTTC. This codes for CASGRDNNYGYTF. This chain links TRBV9 with TRBJ1-2; possibly TRBD1 for D (6 bases). There are 13 residues in the CDR3. Germline V lookup: CDR1 SGDLS, CDR2 YYNGEE. The V end was cut by 7 bases, the J end by 1 base, with 11 bases between.

The count of this clone is one. The chain employs TRBV25-1 and TRBJ1-2; perhaps TRBD1 as D (6 bases). From germline, CDR1 is MGHDK and CDR2 SYGVNS. The ends were cut back, 9 bases at V and 6 bases at J, with 20 bases in the middle. This CDR3 spans 14 amino acids. CDR3 amino acids: CASSRSIGGHGYTF. CDR3 sequence (DNA): TGTGCCAGTTCCCGGAGCATCGGGGGCCATGGCTACACCTTC.

The chain links TRBV29-1 to TRBJ1-2; D is undetermined. This CDR3 has 13 amino acids. Between the trimmed V and J ends, which lost 2 bases and 2 bases, there was a span of 9 bases. Germline loops: CDR1 SQVTM, CDR2 ANQGSEA. The CDR3 here is CSVEQPLNYGYTF. Written as DNA, the CDR3 is TGCAGCGTTGAACAACCGCTCAACTATGGCTACACCTTC.

This clone was found a few times. The chain carries TRBV5-4 and TRBJ2-2; D might be TRBD1 (6 bases). V dropped 3 bases and J dropped 7 bases, with 19 bases sitting between them. The CDR3 length is 16 residues. Per the germline V gene, CDR1 is SGHNT and CDR2 is YYREEE (reference sequence). This CDR3 reads CASSSFRWGPGGELFF. The CDR3 DNA reads as TGTGCCAGCAGCTCCTTTCGATGGGGGCCTGGCGGGGAGCTGTTTTTT.